The TCR beta chain described here comes from a study of memory CD4+ T cells and cytomegalovirus serostatus. Looking at the study overall: Donors were healthy Belgian adults, 9 CMV seropositive and 20 to 25 seronegative. General observations from the study: CD4+ memory repertoires contained about 40% of the roughly 150 reported CMV TCRbeta sequences.

The method was immunoSEQ multiplex PCR; TCRdb's version includes in-frame clones alone and lacks a portion of them. There are 75,000 to 95,000 clones in the sample; 65% to 85% occur only once, and 0.78% lies in the top ten. Single viable CD3+CD4+CD8-CD45RO+ cells were sorted as the memory CD4+ T cells. Serostatus was set by detecting CMV pp150, pp28, p38, p52 IgG. Positive selection with CD4 microbeads enriched total CD4+ T cells. In regard to this clone: No antigen is known for it.

This CDR3 has 11 residues. V gave up 3 bases and J gave up 4 bases, with 6 bases separating them. CDR1 and CDR2 (germline): DFQATT, SNEGSKA (reference sequence). The chain joins TRBV20-1 to TRBJ1-2; D gene unclear. What was sequenced was memory CD4+ T cells from blood. This sequence originates from an adult in good health and CMV-seronegative. CDR3 protein: CSASPGYGYTF. The CDR3 DNA follows: TGCAGTGCTAGCCCTGGCTATGGCTACACCTTC.